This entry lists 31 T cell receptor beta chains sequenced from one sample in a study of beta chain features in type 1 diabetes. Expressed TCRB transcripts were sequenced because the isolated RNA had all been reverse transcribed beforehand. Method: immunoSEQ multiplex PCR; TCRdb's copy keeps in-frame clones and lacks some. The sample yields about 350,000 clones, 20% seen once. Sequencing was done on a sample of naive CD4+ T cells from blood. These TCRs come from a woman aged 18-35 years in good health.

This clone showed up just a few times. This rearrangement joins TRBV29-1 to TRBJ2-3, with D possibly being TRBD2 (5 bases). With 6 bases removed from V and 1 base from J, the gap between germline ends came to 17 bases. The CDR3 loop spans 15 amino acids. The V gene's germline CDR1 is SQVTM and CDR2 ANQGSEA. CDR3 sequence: CSVRGSNGGTDTQYF. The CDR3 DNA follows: TGCAGCGTCCGCGGGTCCAACGGGGGCACAGATACGCAGTATTTT.

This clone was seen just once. Written as DNA, the CDR3 is TGCAGCGCCGACAGTACGAACACTGAAGCTTTCTTT. Amino acids: CSADSTNTEAFF. The rearrangement uses TRBV29-1 and TRBJ1-1; the D gene is possibly TRBD1 (5 bases). V lost 7 bases to trimming and J lost 1 base, with 10 bases between them. The germline gives CDR1 SQVTM, CDR2 ANQGSEA. The CDR3 loop spans 12 amino acids.

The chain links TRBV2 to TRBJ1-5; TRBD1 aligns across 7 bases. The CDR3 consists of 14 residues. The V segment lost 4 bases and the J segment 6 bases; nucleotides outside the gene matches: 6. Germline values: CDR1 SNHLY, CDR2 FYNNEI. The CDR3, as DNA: TGTGCCAGCAGTGGCGACAGGGAATTTCAGCCCCAGCATTTT. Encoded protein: CASSGDREFQPQHF.

In DNA, the CDR3 is TGTGCCAGCAGCTTACAGGCAGGGCGCTATGGCTACACCTTC. Translation: CASSLQAGRYGYTF. J is TRBJ1-2 and V is TRBV7-9; a weak D match, TRBD1 (5 bases). V lost 2 bases to trimming and J lost 4 bases, with 11 bases between them. The germline V gene encodes CDR1 SEHNR and CDR2 FQNEAQ (reference sequence). The CDR3 runs 14 residues.

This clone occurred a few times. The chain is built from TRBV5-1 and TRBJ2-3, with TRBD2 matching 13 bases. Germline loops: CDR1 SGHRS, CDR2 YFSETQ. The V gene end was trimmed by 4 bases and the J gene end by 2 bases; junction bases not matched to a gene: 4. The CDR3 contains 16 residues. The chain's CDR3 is CASSLGTSGATDTQYF. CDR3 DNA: TGCGCCAGCAGCCTGGGGACTAGCGGGGCCACAGATACGCAGTATTTT.

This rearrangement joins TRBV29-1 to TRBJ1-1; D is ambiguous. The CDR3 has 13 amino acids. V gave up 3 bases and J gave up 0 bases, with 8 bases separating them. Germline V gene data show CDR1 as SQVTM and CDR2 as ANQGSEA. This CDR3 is CSVETGLNTEAFF. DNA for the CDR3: TGCAGCGTTGAGACGGGGTTGAACACTGAAGCTTTCTTT.

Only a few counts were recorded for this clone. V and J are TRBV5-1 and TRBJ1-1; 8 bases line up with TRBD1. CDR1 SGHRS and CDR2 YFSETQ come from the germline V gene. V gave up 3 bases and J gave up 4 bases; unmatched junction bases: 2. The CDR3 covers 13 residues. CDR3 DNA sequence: TGCGCCAGCAGCTCGGACAGGGCCACTGAAGCTTTCTTT. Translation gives CASSSDRATEAFF.

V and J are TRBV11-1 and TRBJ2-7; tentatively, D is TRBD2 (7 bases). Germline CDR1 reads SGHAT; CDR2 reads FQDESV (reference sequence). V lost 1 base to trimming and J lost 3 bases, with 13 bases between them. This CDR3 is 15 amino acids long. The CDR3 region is CASSLVAGAIYEQYF. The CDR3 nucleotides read TGTGCCAGCAGCTTAGTTGCGGGGGCTATCTACGAGCAGTACTTC.

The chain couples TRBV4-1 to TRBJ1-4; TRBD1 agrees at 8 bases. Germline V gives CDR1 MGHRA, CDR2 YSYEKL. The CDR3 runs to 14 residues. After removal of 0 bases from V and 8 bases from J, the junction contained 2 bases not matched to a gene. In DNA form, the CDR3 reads TGCGCCAGCAGCCAAGATCACAGGGGGGAAAAACTGTTTTTT. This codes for CASSQDHRGEKLFF.

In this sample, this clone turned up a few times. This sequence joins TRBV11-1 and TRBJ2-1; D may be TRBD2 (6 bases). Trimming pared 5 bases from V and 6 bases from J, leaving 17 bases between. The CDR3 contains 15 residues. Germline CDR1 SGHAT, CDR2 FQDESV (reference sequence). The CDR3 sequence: CASSARRAGSNEQFF. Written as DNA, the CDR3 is TGTGCCAGCAGCGCCCGGAGGGCCGGATCCAATGAGCAGTTCTTC.

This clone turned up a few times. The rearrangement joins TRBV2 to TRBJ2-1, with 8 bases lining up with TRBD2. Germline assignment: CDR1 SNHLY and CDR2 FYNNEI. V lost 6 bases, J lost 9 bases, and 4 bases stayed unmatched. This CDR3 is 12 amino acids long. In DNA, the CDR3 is TGTGCCAGCAGAGGACTAGCTATTGAGCAGTTCTTC. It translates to CASRGLAIEQFF.

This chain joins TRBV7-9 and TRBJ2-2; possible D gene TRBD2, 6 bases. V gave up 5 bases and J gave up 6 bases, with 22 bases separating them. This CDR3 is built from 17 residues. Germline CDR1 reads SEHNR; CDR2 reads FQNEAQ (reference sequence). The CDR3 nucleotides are TGTGCCAGCAGCCGCGGGGCTGTTCTTTTTTCTGCCGGGGAGCTGTTTTTT. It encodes CASSRGAVLFSAGELFF.

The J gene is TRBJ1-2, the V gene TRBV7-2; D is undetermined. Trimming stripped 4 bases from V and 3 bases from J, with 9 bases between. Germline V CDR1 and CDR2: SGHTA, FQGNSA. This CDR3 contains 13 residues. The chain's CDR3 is CASSSYTYYGYTF. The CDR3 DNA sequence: TGTGCCAGCAGCTCATACACCTACTATGGCTACACCTTC.

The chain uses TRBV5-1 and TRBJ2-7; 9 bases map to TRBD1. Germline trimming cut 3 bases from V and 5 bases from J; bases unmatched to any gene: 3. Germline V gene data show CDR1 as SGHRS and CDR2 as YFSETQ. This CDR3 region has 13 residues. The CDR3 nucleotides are TGCGCCAGCAGCTCCGGGACAGGGAACGAGCAGTACTTC. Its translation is CASSSGTGNEQYF. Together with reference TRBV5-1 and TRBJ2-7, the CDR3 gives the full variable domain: KAGVTQTPRYLIKTRGQQVTLSCSPISGHRSVSWYQQTPGQGLQFLFEYFSETQRNKGNFPGRFSGRQFSNSRSEMNVSTLELGDSALYLCASSSGTGNEQYFGPGTRLTVT.

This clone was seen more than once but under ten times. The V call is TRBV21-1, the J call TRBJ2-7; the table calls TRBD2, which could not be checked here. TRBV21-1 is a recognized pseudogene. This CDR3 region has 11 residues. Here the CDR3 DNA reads TGTGCCACTCCCCGGGGGTGGGAGCAGTACTTC. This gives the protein CATPRGWEQYF.

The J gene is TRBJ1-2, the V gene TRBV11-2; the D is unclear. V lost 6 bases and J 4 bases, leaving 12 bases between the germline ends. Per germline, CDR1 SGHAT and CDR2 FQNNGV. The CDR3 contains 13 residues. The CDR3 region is CASSFGDFYGYTF. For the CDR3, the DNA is TGTGCCAGCAGTTTCGGTGATTTCTATGGCTACACCTTC.

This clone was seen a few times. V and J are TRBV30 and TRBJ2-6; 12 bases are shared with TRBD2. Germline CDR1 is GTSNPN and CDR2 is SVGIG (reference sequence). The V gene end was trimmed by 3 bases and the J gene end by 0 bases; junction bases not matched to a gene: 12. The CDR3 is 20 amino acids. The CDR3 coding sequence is TGTGCCTGGAGGACCCACCAAGGACTAGCGGGATCCTCTGGGGCCAACGTCCTGACTTTC. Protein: CAWRTHQGLAGSSGANVLTF. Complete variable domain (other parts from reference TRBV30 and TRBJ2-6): SQTIHQWPATLVQPVGSPLSLECTVEGTSNPNLYWYRQAAGRGLQLLFYSVGIGQISSEVPQNLSASRPQDRQFILSSKKLLLSDSGFYLCAWRTHQGLAGSSGANVLTFGAGSRLTVL.

The CDR3 sequence is CASTHPGLGTEAFF. CDR3 nucleotide sequence: TGTGCCAGTACACACCCCGGTCTAGGCACTGAAGCTTTCTTT. V is TRBV30 and J is TRBJ1-1; D is unresolved. This CDR3 spans 14 amino acids. Germline CDR1 reads GTSNPN; CDR2 reads SVGIG (reference sequence). V lost 8 bases and J lost 4, with 20 bases in between. The complete variable domain, with remaining parts taken from reference TRBV30 and TRBJ1-1, reads SQTIHQWPATLVQPVGSPLSLECTVEGTSNPNLYWYRQAAGRGLQLLFYSVGIGQISSEVPQNLSASRPQDRQFILSSKKLLLSDSGFYLCASTHPGLGTEAFFGQGTRLTVV.

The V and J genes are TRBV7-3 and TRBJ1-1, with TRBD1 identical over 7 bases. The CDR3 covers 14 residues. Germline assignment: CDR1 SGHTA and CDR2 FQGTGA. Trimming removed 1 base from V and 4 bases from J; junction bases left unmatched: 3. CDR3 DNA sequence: TGTGCCAGCAGCTTAAAAGGGGGCGGCACTGAAGCTTTCTTT. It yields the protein CASSLKGGGTEAFF.

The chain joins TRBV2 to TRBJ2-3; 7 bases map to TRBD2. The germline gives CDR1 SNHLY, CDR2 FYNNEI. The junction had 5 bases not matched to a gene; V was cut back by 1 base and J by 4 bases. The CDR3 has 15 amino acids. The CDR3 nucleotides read TGTGCCAGCAGTGAAGACGGACTAGGTGCAGATACGCAGTATTTT. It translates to CASSEDGLGADTQYF.

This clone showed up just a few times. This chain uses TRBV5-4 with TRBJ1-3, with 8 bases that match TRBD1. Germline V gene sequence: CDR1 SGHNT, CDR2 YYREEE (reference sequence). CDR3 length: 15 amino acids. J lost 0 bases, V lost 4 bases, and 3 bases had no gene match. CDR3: CASSVTGGSGNTIYF. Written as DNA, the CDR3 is TGTGCCAGCAGCGTCACAGGGGGCTCTGGAAACACCATATATTTT.

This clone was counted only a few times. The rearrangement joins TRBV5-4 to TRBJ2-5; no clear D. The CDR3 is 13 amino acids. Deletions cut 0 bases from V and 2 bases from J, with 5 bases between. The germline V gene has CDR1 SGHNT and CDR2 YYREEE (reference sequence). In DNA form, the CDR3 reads TGTGCCAGCAGCTTGGCTCTACAAGAGACCCAGTACTTC. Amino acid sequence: CASSLALQETQYF.

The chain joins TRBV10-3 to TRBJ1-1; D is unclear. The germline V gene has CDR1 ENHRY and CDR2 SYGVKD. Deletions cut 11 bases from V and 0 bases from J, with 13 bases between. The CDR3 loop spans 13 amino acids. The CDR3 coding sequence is TGTGCCGTCATGTGGGAGATGAACACTGAAGCTTTCTTT. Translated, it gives CAVMWEMNTEAFF.

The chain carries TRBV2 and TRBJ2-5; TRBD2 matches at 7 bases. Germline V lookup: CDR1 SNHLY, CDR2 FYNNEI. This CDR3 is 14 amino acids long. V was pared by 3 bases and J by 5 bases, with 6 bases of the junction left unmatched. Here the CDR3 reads CASSEGLSAETQYF. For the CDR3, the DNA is TGTGCCAGCAGTGAGGGACTATCGGCGGAGACCCAGTACTTC.

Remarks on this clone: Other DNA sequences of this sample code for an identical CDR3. The CDR3 nucleotides are TGTGCCAGCAGCTTAGAGAGGCAAGAGACCCAGTACTTC. Its protein product is CASSLERQETQYF. The V gene is TRBV7-2, the J gene TRBJ2-5; D gene ambiguous. The germline V gene has CDR1 SGHTA and CDR2 FQGNSA. V gave up 1 base and J gave up 2 bases, with 5 bases separating them. The CDR3 consists of 13 residues.

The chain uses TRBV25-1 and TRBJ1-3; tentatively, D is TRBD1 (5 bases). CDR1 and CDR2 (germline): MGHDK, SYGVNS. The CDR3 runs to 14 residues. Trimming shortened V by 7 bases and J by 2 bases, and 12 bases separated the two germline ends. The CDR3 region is CASTSGNTGNTIYF. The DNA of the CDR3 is TGTGCCAGCACCTCAGGGAATACTGGAAACACCATATATTTT.

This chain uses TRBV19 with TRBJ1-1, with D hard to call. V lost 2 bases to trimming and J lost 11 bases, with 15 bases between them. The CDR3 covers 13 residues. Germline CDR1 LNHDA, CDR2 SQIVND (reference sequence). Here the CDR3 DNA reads TGTGCCAGTAGTATATTGGCCCCCGGGATTGCTTTCTTT. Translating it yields CASSILAPGIAFF.

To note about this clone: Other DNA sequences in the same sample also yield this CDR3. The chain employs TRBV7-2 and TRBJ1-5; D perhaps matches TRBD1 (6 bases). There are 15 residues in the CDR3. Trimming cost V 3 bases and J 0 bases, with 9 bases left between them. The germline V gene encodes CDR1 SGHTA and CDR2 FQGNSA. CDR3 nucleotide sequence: TGTGCCAGCAGCTTGTCCAGGGGTAGCAATCAGCCCCAGCATTTT. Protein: CASSLSRGSNQPQHF.

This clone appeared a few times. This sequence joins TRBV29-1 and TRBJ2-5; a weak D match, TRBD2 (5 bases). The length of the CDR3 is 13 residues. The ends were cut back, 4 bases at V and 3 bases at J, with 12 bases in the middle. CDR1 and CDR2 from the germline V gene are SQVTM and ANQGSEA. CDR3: CSVAPGVKETQYF. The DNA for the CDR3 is TGCAGCGTTGCGCCCGGGGTTAAAGAGACCCAGTACTTC.

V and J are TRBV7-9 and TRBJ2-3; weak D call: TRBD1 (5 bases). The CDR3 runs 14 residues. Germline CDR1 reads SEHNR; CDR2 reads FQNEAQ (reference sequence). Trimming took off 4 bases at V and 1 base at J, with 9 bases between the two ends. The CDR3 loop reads CASSYKGGTDTQYF. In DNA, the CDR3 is TGTGCCAGCAGCTATAAAGGGGGCACAGATACGCAGTATTTT.

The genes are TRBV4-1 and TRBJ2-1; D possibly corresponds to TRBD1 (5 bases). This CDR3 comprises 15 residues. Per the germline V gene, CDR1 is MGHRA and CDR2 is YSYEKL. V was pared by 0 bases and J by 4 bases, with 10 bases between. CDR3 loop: CASSQDGALYNEQFF. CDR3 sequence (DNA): TGCGCCAGCAGCCAAGATGGGGCTTTGTACAATGAGCAGTTCTTC.